The T cell receptor beta chain described here comes from a study of response to subunit inactivated influenza vaccine. TCRdb used MiXCR to reprocess the RT-PCR reads, holding one entry per CDR3 protein. Among hundreds of thousands of distinct CDR3 sequences, about 15% were seen once, and the ten largest hold 6.5% to 8.5%. Notes on the study in general: Authors suggested few new T cells are recruited by each seasonal influenza vaccination.

On this clonotype itself: Its antigen is as yet unknown.

The germline V gene encodes CDR1 DFQATT and CDR2 SNEGSKA (reference sequence). V shed 6 bases and J 1 base; nucleotides not matched to a gene: 3. The CDR3 extends over 14 amino acids. The sequencing here drew on PBMCs from blood, taken 14 days before vaccination. The clonotype comes from a man over 45 who received an inactivated influenza vaccine. This chain connects TRBV20-1 to TRBJ2-7; 13 bases align to TRBD2. The CDR3 sequence: CSAGTSGKSYEQYF. CDR3 sequence (DNA): TGCAGTGCCGGGACTAGCGGGAAGTCCTACGAGCAGTACTTC.